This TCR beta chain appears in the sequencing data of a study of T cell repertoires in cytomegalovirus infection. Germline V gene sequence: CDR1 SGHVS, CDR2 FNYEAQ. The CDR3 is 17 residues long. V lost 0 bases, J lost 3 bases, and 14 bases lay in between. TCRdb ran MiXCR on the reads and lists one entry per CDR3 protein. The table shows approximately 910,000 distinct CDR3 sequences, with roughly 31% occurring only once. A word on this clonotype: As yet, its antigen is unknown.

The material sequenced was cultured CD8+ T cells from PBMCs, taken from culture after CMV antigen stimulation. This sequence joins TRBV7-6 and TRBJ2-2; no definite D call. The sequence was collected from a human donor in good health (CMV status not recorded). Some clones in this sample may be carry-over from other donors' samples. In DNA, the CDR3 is TGTGCCAGCAGCTTAGCAAAGGTCATGTCGGACACCGGGGAGCTGTTTTTT. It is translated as CASSLAKVMSDTGELFF. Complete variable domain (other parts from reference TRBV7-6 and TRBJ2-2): GAGVSQSPRYKVTKRGQDVALRCDPISGHVSLYWYRQALGQGPEFLTYFNYEAQQDKSGLPNDRFSAERPEGSISTLTIQRTEQRDSAMYRCASSLAKVMSDTGELFFGEGSRLTVL.